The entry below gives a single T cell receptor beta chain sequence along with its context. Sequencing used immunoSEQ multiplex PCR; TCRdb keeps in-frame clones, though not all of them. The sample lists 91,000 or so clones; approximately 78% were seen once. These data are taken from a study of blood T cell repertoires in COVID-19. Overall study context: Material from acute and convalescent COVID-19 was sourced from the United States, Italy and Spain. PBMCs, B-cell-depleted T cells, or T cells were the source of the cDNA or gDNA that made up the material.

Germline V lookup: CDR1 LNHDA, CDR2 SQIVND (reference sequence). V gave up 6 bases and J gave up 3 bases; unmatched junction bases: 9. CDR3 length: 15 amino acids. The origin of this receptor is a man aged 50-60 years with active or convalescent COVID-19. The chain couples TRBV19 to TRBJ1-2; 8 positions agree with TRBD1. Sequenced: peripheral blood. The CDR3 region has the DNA TGTGCCAGTAGAGAGCAGGGGGCGCGGGACTATGGCTACACCTTC. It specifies CASREQGARDYGYTF.